This is a list of T cell receptor beta chains from one sample in a study of OX40 agonist ivuxolimab in advanced cancers. Libraries were prepared by immunoSEQ multiplex PCR; TCRdb keeps only in-frame clonotypes and omits some of them. The data contain 70,000 to 80,000 clones, about nine tenths of them singletons. This specimen consisted of CD4+ or CD8+ T cells sorted from blood, obtained in a trial of the OX40 agonist ivuxolimab. These receptors were taken from an adult with an advanced solid tumor such as melanoma, head and neck, liver or kidney cancer. The CDR3 runs from the conserved cysteine through the conserved F or W. Fields, in order: clone size, CDR3 length, J gene, V gene, CDR3 protein. Not every row has a clone size; where given, it reads once, few, many or a size class.

. 14 TRBJ1-5 TRBV19 CASSIDEINQPQHF
. 15 TRBJ2-3 TRBV18 CASSPLARGGDTQYF
once 15 TRBJ1-2 TRBV19 CASSRNGDSNYGYTF
. 15 TRBJ2-5 TRBV28 CASRSQGAGQETQYF
. 13 TRBJ1-2 TRBV7-9 CASSLTQGQGYTF
. 12 TRBJ2-5 TRBV6-1 CASSEPVRTQYF
. 15 TRBJ2-7 TRBV5-4 CASSPGGQGSYEQYF
. 14 TRBJ2-7 TRBV6-6 CASSPGQNIYEQYF
. 15 TRBJ2-3 TRBV7-8 CASSLREGAADTQYF
. 17 TRBJ1-4 TRBV28 CASRRLTRRGGSEKLFF
. 16 TRBJ2-7 TRBV11-2 CASSWGTGRPAYEQYF
. 14 TRBJ2-2 TRBV2 CANKRDTSTGELFF
. 16 TRBJ2-1 TRBV5-4 CASSLDARSSYNEQFF
. 14 TRBJ2-3 TRBV18 CASSPGYGTDTQYF
. 12 TRBJ1-1 TRBV5-4 CASSLWDSQAFF
. 13 TRBJ1-2 TRBV19 CASSRLANYGYTF
. 13 TRBJ2-3 TRBV7-6 CASSPGIADTQYF
. 15 TRBJ2-4 TRBV4-2 CASSQEGAGTNIQYF
. 11 TRBJ1-3 TRBV4-1 CASSQGNTIYF
. 14 TRBJ1-1 TRBV10-3 CAISDLRGNTEAFF
. 14 . TRBV7-9 CASSFGLAGDEQFF
. 15 TRBJ1-5 TRBV2 CASSDRGTSNQPQHF
once 14 TRBJ1-1 TRBV27 CASRAGQGNTEAFF
. 12 TRBJ2-2 TRBV11-2 CASSLEAGELFF
. 20 TRBJ2-1 TRBV12-5 CASGLVRVGTSGGTYNEQFF
. 14 TRBJ2-5 TRBV5-5 CASSYNYNQETQYF
. 18 TRBJ2-1 TRBV5-1 CASRTGTGTSGEVGEQFF
. 15 TRBJ1-1 TRBV18 CASSLGFNMNTEAFF
once 14 TRBJ1-4 TRBV6-6 CASSIARQGEKLFF
. 14 TRBJ1-3 TRBV30 CAWRSDLGGNTIYF
. 17 TRBJ2-3 TRBV7-3 CASSLRGGRASRDTQYF
. 15 TRBJ2-1 TRBV5-4 CASSAGPDSYNEQFF
few 11 TRBJ2-5 TRBV7-9 CASSLSETQYF
once 14 TRBJ2-3 TRBV11-3 CASSFRGGTDTQYF
. 13 TRBJ1-3 TRBV2 CASRWGPGNTIYF
. 16 TRBJ2-2 TRBV6-1 CASSGRLAGATGELFF
. 15 TRBJ1-5 TRBV7-9 CASSLDGVSNQPQHF
. 18 TRBJ2-3 TRBV27 CASSLSPGRTPSTDTQYF
once 13 TRBJ2-7 TRBV10-3 CAISQGEAYEQYF
. 15 TRBJ1-2 TRBV7-9 CASSLTSSANYGYTF
. 16 TRBJ2-3 TRBV7-2 CASSLMGGSRTDTQYF
. 13 TRBJ2-7 TRBV5-5 CASSLAGFYEQYF
. 13 TRBJ1-1 TRBV9 CASSVTDHTEAFF
once 12 TRBJ2-1 TRBV6-6 CASSDRGNEQFF